A single sample is the source of the 10 T cell receptor beta chains below, sequenced in a study of cytomegalovirus exposure and HLA in healthy donors. Primers included in the PCR were 60 Vbeta and 13 Jbeta primers. The repertoire was sequenced with immunoSEQ multiplex PCR; TCRdb's copy has only in-frame clones and lacks some. The table records roughly 100,000 clones, around 76% of them present only once. Input material: PBMCs. Receptor source: a woman between 50 and 59 years old in good health and CMV-seropositive.

The chain uses TRBV7-2 and TRBJ1-1, with D possibly matching TRBD1 (5 bases). CDR1 is SGHTA and CDR2 is FQGNSA in the germline V gene. The CDR3 runs to 16 residues. The ends were cut back, 5 bases at V and 4 bases at J, with 20 bases in the middle. Written as DNA, the CDR3 is TGTGCCAGCAGCATTCCGCCGGGACCCGGGGGCACTGAAGCTTTCTTT. Its protein is CASSIPPGPGGTEAFF.

The chain has TRBV2 and TRBJ1-5; 8 bases agree with TRBD1. Germline V gives CDR1 SNHLY, CDR2 FYNNEI. This CDR3 has 14 amino acids. Losses at the gene ends were 6 bases for V and 4 bases for J; bases not matched to a gene: 5. CDR3 region: CASREQGVNQPQHF. In nucleotides, the CDR3 is TGTGCCAGCAGGGAACAGGGGGTGAATCAGCCCCAGCATTTT.

This clone was seen just once. The chain carries TRBV25-1 and TRBJ1-6, with D perhaps matching TRBD1 (6 bases). Deletions cut 3 bases from V and 4 bases from J, with 10 bases between. The CDR3 consists of 15 residues. CDR1 MGHDK and CDR2 SYGVNS come from the germline V gene. In nucleotides, the CDR3 is TGTGCCAGCAGTGAGGGCCAGGGGTATAATTCACCCCTCCACTTT. Translating it yields CASSEGQGYNSPLHF. The full variable domain, completed using reference TRBV25-1 and TRBJ1-6, is EADIYQTPRYLVIGTGKKITLECSQTMGHDKMYWYQQDPGMELHLIHYSYGVNSTEKGDLSSESTVSRIRTEHFPLTLESARPSHTSQYLCASSEGQGYNSPLHFGNGTRLTVT.

V and J are TRBV5-1 and TRBJ1-1, with 7 bases identical to TRBD1. Germline V gives CDR1 SGHRS, CDR2 YFSETQ. This CDR3 has 14 residues. V lost 5 bases to trimming and J lost 1 base; unmatched junction nucleotides: 5. CDR3 sequence reads: CASSRQGQNTEAFF. The CDR3 DNA follows: TGCGCCAGCAGTCGACAGGGTCAGAACACTGAAGCTTTCTTT.

The V and J genes are TRBV11-2 and TRBJ1-2; TRBD1 aligns across 9 bases. The germline V gene encodes CDR1 SGHAT and CDR2 FQNNGV. This CDR3 is built from 15 residues. With V trimmed by 5 bases and J by 2 bases, 6 bases remained unmatched. The CDR3: CASSVTGGRNYGYTF. In DNA, the CDR3 is TGTGCCAGCAGCGTAACAGGGGGCCGAAACTATGGCTACACCTTC.

The chain uses TRBV15 and TRBJ2-5; 9 positions match TRBD1. The CDR3 totals 15 residues. CDR1 is LNHNV, CDR2 YYDKDF, per germline (reference sequence). J gave up 5 bases and V 2 bases, and 6 bases lay outside the gene matches. The CDR3 loop reads CATSRSRQGGETQYF. The CDR3 nucleotides read TGTGCCACCAGCAGATCCAGACAGGGGGGGGAGACCCAGTACTTC.

The chain employs TRBV9 and TRBJ1-3; 10 bases are a match to TRBD1. The V gene's germline CDR1 is SGDLS and CDR2 YYNGEE. The CDR3 spans 19 residues. After removal of 0 bases from V and 2 bases from J, the junction contained 11 bases not matched to a gene. CDR3 residues: CASSVDVGGQGSPGNTIYF. In DNA, the CDR3 is TGTGCCAGCAGCGTAGATGTAGGGGGACAGGGGAGCCCTGGAAACACCATATATTTT.

CDR3 nucleotides: TGCGCCAGCAGCCTGCTTGGACAGGGGGCGACCGGGGAGCTGTTTTTT. Encoded protein: CASSLLGQGATGELFF. V is TRBV5-1 and J is TRBJ2-2; TRBD1 agrees at 11 bases. The CDR3 is 16 amino acids. Germline trimming cut 4 bases from V and 5 bases from J; bases unmatched to any gene: 7. CDR1 SGHRS and CDR2 YFSETQ come from the germline V gene.

The chain combines TRBV7-3 with TRBJ1-2; no reliable D call. This CDR3 region has 13 residues. Germline loops: CDR1 SGHTA, CDR2 FQGTGA. Trimming pared 5 bases from V and 2 bases from J, leaving 9 bases between. The CDR3 here is CASSINRNYGYTF. CDR3 DNA: TGTGCCAGCAGCATTAACAGAAACTATGGCTACACCTTC.

J is TRBJ2-5 and V is TRBV7-2; 10 positions match TRBD2. The CDR3 consists of 16 residues. The trim removed 2 bases at V and 5 bases at J, leaving 8 bases unmatched. In germline, CDR1 is SGHTA, CDR2 FQGNSA. The CDR3: CASSLFQRGGVETQYF. The CDR3 region has the DNA TGTGCCAGCAGCTTATTCCAGCGGGGGGGGGTGGAGACCCAGTACTTC.